Each of the 32 T cell receptor beta chains below was sequenced from the same sample in a study of shared clonotypes between healthy human individuals. Sequenced by immunoSEQ multiplex PCR; TCRdb stores in-frame clones only, minus some. Counted here are some 2,100,000 clones, approximately 96% occurring once; the ten biggest clones make up more than 0.1%. The sample taken for sequencing was naive CD4+ T cells sorted from blood. Subset of the sample: CD45RA+ positively selected. The source is a man younger than 30 in good health.

The V call is TRBV5-6, the J call TRBJ2-2; a possible D gene is TRBD1 (6 bases). Germline V gene sequence: CDR1 SGHDT, CDR2 YYEEEE. The CDR3 length is 16 residues. V was pared by 4 bases and J by 5 bases, with 18 bases between. The CDR3 is CASSPQGPRDTGELFF. As DNA, the CDR3 is TGTGCCAGCAGCCCCCAGGGGCCCAGGGATACCGGGGAGCTGTTTTTT.

The chain uses TRBV5-6 and TRBJ2-1; 10 nucleotides line up with TRBD2. The junction had 5 bases not matched to a gene; V was cut back by 2 bases and J by 6 bases. The CDR3 is 15 residues long. Germline V gene sequence: CDR1 SGHDT, CDR2 YYEEEE. DNA of the CDR3: TGTGCCAGCAGCTTCGCTAGCGGGAGTTTCAATGAGCAGTTCTTC. As protein: CASSFASGSFNEQFF.

The chain employs TRBV14 and TRBJ1-2; D is possibly TRBD1 (5 bases). In germline, CDR1 is SGHDN, CDR2 FVKESK. The CDR3 loop spans 14 amino acids. Trimming stripped 1 base from V and 11 bases from J, with 17 bases between. The CDR3 region has the DNA TGTGCCAGCAGCCAAGTCGGGCAGGGTCGTAGTTACACCTTC. This sequence encodes CASSQVGQGRSYTF.

CDR3 amino acids: CASRVTGYEKLFF. The CDR3 bases are TGTGCCAGCAGAGTTACAGGGTATGAAAAACTGTTTTTT. This chain uses TRBV6-1 with TRBJ1-4; tentatively, D is TRBD1 (6 bases). The length of the CDR3 is 13 residues. Germline V CDR1 and CDR2: MNHNS, SASEGT. Trimming took 6 bases from V and 6 from J, leaving 11 bases between them.

V gene TRBV6-1 combines with J gene TRBJ2-5; D is tentatively TRBD1 or TRBD2 (6 bases each). This CDR3 is 14 amino acids long. V lost 1 base and J 4 bases, leaving 10 bases between the germline ends. CDR1 and CDR2 (germline): MNHNS, SASEGT. This CDR3 is CASSEGRGAETQYF. CDR3 in DNA: TGTGCCAGCAGTGAAGGAAGGGGGGCAGAGACCCAGTACTTC.

The chain joins TRBV12-2 to TRBJ1-6; the D segment call TRBD1 is taken from the table without a DNA check. TRBV12-2 is flagged as a pseudogene. The CDR3 length is 16 residues. The CDR3 region has the DNA TGTGCAAGTCGCTTAGCAAAGGACAGGGGGAACTCACCCCTCCACTTT. This translates into CASRLAKDRGNSPLHF.

This clone was observed a handful of times. The chain has TRBV6-6 and TRBJ2-6; D remains ambiguous. The CDR3 runs to 15 residues. The ends were cut back, 2 bases at V and 1 base at J, with 6 bases in the middle. The V gene's germline CDR1 is MNHNY and CDR2 SVGAGI (reference sequence). The CDR3 reads CASSYVRSGANVLTF. The CDR3 DNA reads as TGTGCCAGCAGTTACGTCCGATCTGGGGCCAACGTCCTGACTTTC.

The table lists this clone with a count of one. V and J are TRBV10-3 and TRBJ1-3; 8 nucleotides agree with TRBD1. The germline V gene has CDR1 ENHRY and CDR2 SYGVKD. The CDR3 runs 17 residues. J lost 4 bases, V lost 3 bases, and 11 bases had no gene match. CDR3 loop: CAISDPLTGAGGNTIYF. Written as DNA, the CDR3 is TGTGCCATCAGTGATCCTCTGACAGGGGCAGGAGGAAACACCATATATTTT.

The J gene is TRBJ2-5, the V gene TRBV7-9, with 8 positions matching TRBD1. Losses at the gene ends were 2 bases for V and 5 bases for J; bases not matched to a gene: 7. The CDR3 is 15 amino acids. Germline lookup yields CDR1 SEHNR and CDR2 FQNEAQ (reference sequence). This chain's CDR3 is CASSLTGQGRETQYF. CDR3 DNA: TGTGCCAGCAGCTTAACCGGACAGGGCAGGGAGACCCAGTACTTC.

V usage is TRBV4-3 and J usage is TRBJ1-5, with 10 bases that match TRBD1. The CDR3 consists of 16 residues. The junction had 3 bases not matched to a gene; V was cut back by 0 bases and J by 4 bases. Germline lookup yields CDR1 LGHNA and CDR2 YSLEER. The CDR3 is CASSQDLGQGNQPQHF. The CDR3 coding sequence is TGCGCCAGCAGCCAAGATCTGGGACAGGGGAATCAGCCCCAGCATTTT.

A single count supports this clone. The chain has TRBV5-8 and TRBJ1-6; TRBD1 might be the D (5 bases). V dropped 1 base and J dropped 4 bases, with 15 bases sitting between them. The CDR3 consists of 17 residues. Germline V CDR1 and CDR2: SGHTS, YDEGEE. CDR3 DNA sequence: TGTGCCAGCAGCTTGATTTTCGGGGCTGGTTATAATTCACCCCTCCACTTT. Protein: CASSLIFGAGYNSPLHF. The whole variable domain, filled in from reference TRBV5-8 and TRBJ1-6, reads EAGVTQSPTHLIKTRGQQATLRCSPISGHTSVYWYQQALGLGLQFLLWYDEGEERNRGNFPPRFSGRQFPNYSSELNVNALELEDSALYLCASSLIFGAGYNSPLHFGNGTRLTVT.

V usage is TRBV25-1 and J usage is TRBJ2-7; 9 nucleotides match TRBD1. The CDR3 length is 15 residues. Germline-derived CDR1 and CDR2 are MGHDK and SYGVNS. With V trimmed by 4 bases and J by 6 bases, 10 bases remained unmatched. CDR3 in DNA: TGTGCCAGCAGTGGATGGACAGGGGCGCTTTCCGAGCAGTACTTC. Its protein product is CASSGWTGALSEQYF.

This sequence joins TRBV18 and TRBJ2-2; the D gene is possibly TRBD2 (6 bases). This CDR3 has 17 residues. Germline V lookup: CDR1 KGHSH, CDR2 LQKENI. The V and J ends lost 1 base and 3 bases respectively, with 15 bases between them. In nucleotides, the CDR3 is TGTGCCAGCTCACCACTTCCCGGGACTCTACACACCGGGGAGCTGTTTTTT. Protein sequence: CASSPLPGTLHTGELFF.

The chain links TRBV15 to TRBJ2-5; 10 bases align to TRBD2. The CDR3 has 18 amino acids. The germline V gene encodes CDR1 LNHNV and CDR2 YYDKDF (reference sequence). With 5 bases clipped from V and 4 bases from J, the junction kept 16 bases outside the gene matches. The CDR3 protein is CATSAANWASGSRETQYF. CDR3 DNA sequence: TGTGCCACCAGCGCCGCTAATTGGGCTAGCGGGAGTAGAGAGACCCAGTACTTC. The whole variable domain, remainder taken from reference TRBV15 and TRBJ2-5, is DAMVIQNPRYQVTQFGKPVTLSCSQTLNHNVMYWYQQKSSQAPKLLFHYYDKDFNNEADTPDNFQSRRPNTSFCFLDIRSPGLGDTAMYLCATSAANWASGSRETQYFGPGTRLLVL.

Notes on this clone: Other DNA sequences in this sample translate to the same CDR3. The gene calls are TRBV5-4 and TRBJ2-2; 11 bases fit TRBD2. Germline CDR1 and CDR2: SGHNT and YYREEE (reference sequence). V was pared by 4 bases and J by 1 base, with 3 bases of the junction left unmatched. CDR3 size: 16 residues. CDR3 residues: CASSPGTSGNTGELFF. CDR3 coding DNA: TGTGCCAGCAGCCCAGGGACTAGCGGGAACACCGGGGAGCTGTTTTTT.

The CDR3 DNA is TGTGCCAGCAGCCCCCTTATGACAGATCCAACCTACGAGCAGTACTTC. Protein sequence: CASSPLMTDPTYEQYF. The rearrangement joins TRBV6-6 to TRBJ2-7, with TRBD1 as a possible D gene (5 bases). The germline CDR1 and CDR2 sequences are MNHNY and SVGAGI (reference sequence). There are 16 residues in the CDR3. V lost 6 bases, J lost 2 bases, and 20 bases lay in between.

The chain recombines TRBV29-1 with TRBJ2-4; a possible D gene is TRBD1 (6 bases). This CDR3 region has 14 residues. The germline CDR1 and CDR2 sequences are SQVTM and ANQGSEA. V lost 2 bases to trimming and J lost 1 base, with 9 bases between them. The CDR3 region is CSVEPRGAKNIQYF. CDR3 DNA sequence: TGCAGCGTTGAACCGAGGGGGGCCAAAAACATTCAGTACTTC. The complete variable domain, with remaining parts taken from reference TRBV29-1 and TRBJ2-4, reads SAVISQKPSRDICQRGTSLTIQCQVDSQVTMMFWYRQQPGQSLTLIATANQGSEATYESGFVIDKFPISRPNLTFSTLTVSNMSPEDSSIYLCSVEPRGAKNIQYFGAGTRLSVL.

This clone was found once. The CDR3 DNA follows: TGTGCCAGCAGTTCGCCGGGACGATGGGGAGAGCAGTACTTC. Amino acids: CASSSPGRWGEQYF. The chain combines TRBV28 with TRBJ2-7; D may be TRBD1 or TRBD2 (5 bases each). V lost 4 bases and J lost 7, with 17 bases in between. CDR1 is MDHEN, CDR2 SYDVKM, per germline. This CDR3 comprises 14 residues.

Details on this clone: Other DNA sequences from this sample encode an identical CDR3 as well. The chain joins TRBV20-1 to TRBJ2-3; D gene uncertain. Trimming removed 5 bases from V and 2 bases from J, with 5 bases in between. The CDR3 loop spans 11 amino acids. Germline CDR1 DFQATT, CDR2 SNEGSKA (reference sequence). CDR3 residues: CSAGHTDTQYF. The CDR3 DNA reads TGCAGTGCTGGGCACACAGATACGCAGTATTTT.

The V gene is TRBV5-1, the J gene TRBJ2-1, with D perhaps TRBD2 (5 bases). The germline gives CDR1 SGHRS, CDR2 YFSETQ. This CDR3 has 12 amino acids. V lost 5 bases, J lost 6 bases, and 9 bases lay in between. CDR3 nucleotides: TGCGCCAGCAGTGTAGGGAGCAATGAGCAGTTCTTC. Its translation: CASSVGSNEQFF.

The chain uses TRBV7-3 and TRBJ1-3; D is undetermined. The CDR3 totals 15 residues. Germline V lookup: CDR1 SGHTA, CDR2 FQGTGA. With 4 bases removed from V and 4 bases from J, the gap between germline ends came to 14 bases. The CDR3 bases are TGTGCCAGCAGCTCCACACCGCCACTAGGAAACACCATATATTTT. Protein: CASSSTPPLGNTIYF.

The rearrangement links TRBV5-1 to TRBJ2-2; tentative D call: TRBD2 (6 bases). Looked up from germline, CDR1 is SGHRS and CDR2 is YFSETQ. CDR3 length equals 15 residues. V lost 4 bases, J lost 6 bases, and 16 bases lay in between. The CDR3 loop reads CASSPGTLIPGELFF. The CDR3 DNA sequence: TGCGCCAGCAGCCCCGGGACTTTAATCCCCGGGGAGCTGTTTTTT.

This clone was seen more than once but under ten times. J is TRBJ1-6 and V is TRBV6-1; D is uncertain. Germline CDR1 MNHNS, CDR2 SASEGT. Trimming left V 4 bases short and J 0 bases short, with 10 bases between. The CDR3 totals 16 residues. The DNA of the CDR3 is TGTGCCAGCAGTGGCCGACGGGGCTCCTATAATTCACCCCTCCACTTT. This sequence encodes CASSGRRGSYNSPLHF.

This sequence joins TRBV18 and TRBJ1-1; D is possibly TRBD1 (5 bases). This CDR3 has 15 amino acids. Germline V gene lookup returns CDR1 KGHSH and CDR2 LQKENI. V was cut by 3 bases and J by 1 base, with 12 bases left in between. The CDR3 spells CASSPSGGSNTEAFF. The CDR3 nucleotides read TGTGCCAGCTCACCTTCGGGGGGGTCGAACACTGAAGCTTTCTTT.

A remark on this clone: This same CDR3 is encoded by further DNA sequences in the sample. The chain recombines TRBV29-1 with TRBJ2-1; D remains unclear. The CDR3 is made up of 10 amino acids. Trimming cost V 4 bases and J 5 bases, with 3 bases left between them. Germline CDR1 SQVTM, CDR2 ANQGSEA. The CDR3 protein is CSVANNEQFF. The CDR3 DNA reads TGCAGCGTTGCCAACAATGAGCAGTTCTTC.

This chain joins TRBV19 and TRBJ2-3; 8 bases line up with TRBD2. Germline CDR1 reads LNHDA; CDR2 reads SQIVND (reference sequence). There are 14 residues in the CDR3. Trimming took 9 bases from V and 5 from J; bases not matched to a gene: 10. The CDR3 DNA is TGTGCCAGCGTTCCAAGCGGGAGAATAGATACGCAGTATTTT. Its translation: CASVPSGRIDTQYF.

The V and J genes are TRBV7-8 and TRBJ1-3, with D uncertain. The CDR3 is 16 residues long. V was pared by 2 bases and J by 0 bases, with 11 bases between. The V gene's germline CDR1 is SGHVS and CDR2 FQNEAQ. CDR3 sequence reads: CASSLFGSSSGNTIYF. The DNA for the CDR3 is TGTGCCAGCAGCTTATTCGGTTCGAGCTCTGGAAACACCATATATTTT.

The rearrangement links TRBV6-6 to TRBJ1-2, with a weak D call TRBD1 (6 bases). CDR3 length: 16 residues. Germline lookup yields CDR1 MNHNY and CDR2 SVGAGI (reference sequence). Trimming stripped 0 bases from V and 7 bases from J, with 18 bases between. This CDR3 reads CASSYSGQQGLIGYTF. The DNA of the CDR3 is TGTGCCAGCAGTTACTCGGGACAACAGGGCTTGATTGGCTACACCTTC.

The rearrangement links TRBV6-5 to TRBJ2-1; the match to TRBD1 covers 9 bases. With V trimmed by 3 bases and J by 9 bases, 12 bases remained unmatched. The germline CDR1 and CDR2 sequences are MNHEY and SVGAGI. The CDR3 contains 16 residues. The CDR3 DNA follows: TGTGCCAGCAGTTATTCGAGCGGGACAGGGTGGCGTGAGCAGTTCTTC. As protein: CASSYSSGTGWREQFF.

The chain joins TRBV5-8 to TRBJ1-3; D gene uncertain. CDR1 and CDR2 (germline): SGHTS, YDEGEE. V was pared by 0 bases and J by 1 base, with 14 bases between. This CDR3 spans 17 amino acids. This CDR3 reads CASSLDGQLLSGNTIYF. Written as DNA, the CDR3 is TGTGCCAGCAGCTTGGATGGTCAGTTATTATCTGGAAACACCATATATTTT.

To note about this clone: The sample has other DNA sequences that encode this CDR3 too. CDR3 protein: CAWRTASTDTQYF. CDR3 DNA sequence: TGTGCCTGGCGGACGGCTAGCACAGATACGCAGTATTTT. This chain connects TRBV30 to TRBJ2-3; D unclear. The CDR3 totals 13 residues. The germline V and J ends were trimmed by 5 bases and 0 bases, with 9 bases remaining between them. Germline CDR1 reads GTSNPN; CDR2 reads SVGIG (reference sequence).

The chain carries TRBV5-6 and TRBJ2-3; 8 nucleotides line up with TRBD1. V dropped 2 bases and J dropped 7; count of bases not matched to a gene: 12. The V gene's germline CDR1 is SGHDT and CDR2 YYEEEE. There are 16 residues in the CDR3. This chain's CDR3 is CASSFPVDRVSHTQYF. The CDR3, as DNA: TGTGCCAGCAGCTTCCCCGTGGACAGGGTGAGCCATACGCAGTATTTT.